Listed here are 21 T cell receptor beta chains from one sample, sequenced in a study of response to subunit inactivated influenza vaccine (dated by TCRdb to the late 2010s). The protocol used for the library was RT-PCR. Instrument on record: Illumina HiSeq 2500. Through fastp at Q25 and MiXCR, TCRdb rebuilt clones from the public reads, retaining in-frame beta chains. Rows merge per CDR3 protein into single entries with the most common DNA and genes. This sample has around 480,000 distinct CDR3 sequences in its table, and more than 15% of those were observed once. Together, the top ten hold 3% to 3.5% of the sample. The sample here was CD4+ T cells sorted from PBMCs, taken less than 25 months after vaccination. These receptors all come from a man in his fifties or sixties who received an inactivated influenza vaccine. Donor details come from another sample of the same person, matched by shared clones.

This chain links TRBV6-1 with TRBJ1-2; no clear D gene. This CDR3 is built from 16 residues. From germline, CDR1 is MNHNS and CDR2 SASEGT. With 6 bases removed from V and 2 bases from J, the gap between germline ends came to 19 bases. CDR3: CASSPSKHPENYGYTF. The CDR3 region has the DNA TGTGCCAGCAGCCCGAGCAAACACCCTGAAAACTATGGCTACACCTTC.

V usage is TRBV5-1 and J usage is TRBJ2-7, with 9 bases identical to TRBD1. V trimming: 4 bases; J trimming: 6 bases; junction bases outside the gene matches: 8. The length of the CDR3 is 14 residues. CDR1 and CDR2 from the germline V gene are SGHRS and YFSETQ. CDR3 protein: CASSAGTGKIEQYF. The CDR3 DNA is TGCGCCAGCAGCGCCGGGACAGGGAAAATCGAGCAGTACTTC. Variable domain in full (rest from reference TRBV5-1 and TRBJ2-7): KAGVTQTPRYLIKTRGQQVTLSCSPISGHRSVSWYQQTPGQGLQFLFEYFSETQRNKGNFPGRFSGRQFSNSRSEMNVSTLELGDSALYLCASSAGTGKIEQYFGPGTRLTVT.

Only a few counts were recorded for this clonotype. V is TRBV5-1 and J is TRBJ2-6, with D hard to call. CDR1 is SGHRS, CDR2 YFSETQ, per germline. Trimming cost V 0 bases and J 0 bases, with 4 bases left between them. The CDR3 covers 15 residues. This CDR3 is CASSLDHSGANVLTF. The CDR3 coding sequence is TGCGCCAGCAGCTTGGACCACTCTGGGGCCAACGTCCTGACTTTC.

A remark on this clonotype: Compared with germline, one end of the junction differs, possibly owing to a read error. The DNA for the CDR3 is TGCACCAGCAGCGTAGCGGGAGAGAATGAGCAGTTCTTC. This encodes CTSSVAGENEQFF. The V gene is TRBV5-1, the J gene TRBJ2-1, with 9 bases identical to TRBD2. Germline values: CDR1 SGHRS, CDR2 YFSETQ. The CDR3 length is 13 residues.

This clonotype is a singleton in its sample. V usage is TRBV12-2 and J usage is TRBJ2-1; the table gives TRBD2 as D, unverified against the DNA. TRBV12-2 is a pseudogene. The CDR3 is 16 amino acids. The CDR3 coding sequence is TGTGCAAGTCGCTTAGACTCCGGGACTAGCAACAATGAGCAGTTCTTC. As protein: CASRLDSGTSNNEQFF.

This clonotype was seen ten or more times. The chain uses TRBV3-1 and TRBJ2-1; 7 bases agree with TRBD2. From germline, CDR1 is LGHDT and CDR2 YNNKEL (reference sequence). V dropped 4 bases and J dropped 0; count of bases not matched to a gene: 6. The CDR3 totals 16 residues. The CDR3, as DNA: TGTGCCAGCAGCCCCCGACTAGCCCACTCCTACAATGAGCAGTTCTTC. Translated, it gives CASSPRLAHSYNEQFF.

The V gene is TRBV6-5, the J gene TRBJ2-7; tentative D call: TRBD1 (5 bases). The CDR3 consists of 11 residues. Trimming shortened V by 8 bases and J by 6 bases, and 11 bases separated the two germline ends. CDR1 is MNHEY, CDR2 SVGAGI, per germline. Here the CDR3 reads CASHRGGEQYF. DNA of the CDR3: TGTGCCAGCCATAGGGGCGGCGAGCAGTACTTC.

This chain joins TRBV28 and TRBJ1-3; no clear D gene. CDR1 and CDR2 (germline): MDHEN, SYDVKM. The CDR3 is 16 amino acids. V gave up 3 bases and J gave up 2 bases, with 14 bases separating them. The CDR3 coding sequence is TGTGCCAGCAGTTTTACAAGAACCGGCCCTGGAAACACCATATATTTT. Its protein product is CASSFTRTGPGNTIYF.

J is TRBJ2-1 and V is TRBV18, with D unclear. V shed 0 bases and J shed 5 bases, with 11 bases lying between them. CDR3 length equals 15 residues. CDR1 and CDR2 from the germline V gene are KGHSH and LQKENI. The CDR3, as DNA: TGTGCCAGCTCACCACCAGGCTATAGAGACAATGAGCAGTTCTTC. This gives the protein CASSPPGYRDNEQFF.

This chain uses TRBV9 with TRBJ2-7; TRBD2 matches at 13 bases. The germline V gene has CDR1 SGDLS and CDR2 YYNGEE. The V segment lost 0 bases and the J segment 1 base; nucleotides outside the gene matches: 1. CDR3 length: 16 amino acids. CDR3 in DNA: TGTGCCAGCAGCGTAGGGACTAGCGGGGGATCCTACGAGCAGTACTTC. This gives the protein CASSVGTSGGSYEQYF.

The chain links TRBV6-2 or TRBV6-3 to TRBJ2-5, with 10 bases lining up with TRBD2. The CDR3 extends over 16 amino acids. Germline V lookup: CDR1 MNHEY, CDR2 SVGEGT. After removal of 6 bases from V and 5 bases from J, the junction contained 12 bases not matched to a gene. CDR3 protein: CASRLGGGLATETQYF. The CDR3, as DNA: TGTGCCAGCAGACTCGGAGGGGGACTAGCGACTGAGACCCAGTACTTC.

This clonotype occurred a few times. This chain connects TRBV7-2 to TRBJ2-6; weak D call: TRBD1 (6 bases). Germline CDR1 reads SGHTA; CDR2 reads FQGNSA. This CDR3 region has 15 residues. V lost 4 bases and J 0 bases, leaving 7 bases between the germline ends. CDR3: CASSSRGSGANVLTF. CDR3 DNA: TGTGCCAGCAGCTCCAGGGGCTCTGGGGCCAACGTCCTGACTTTC.

This chain connects TRBV4-3 to TRBJ2-3; 7 bases are a match to TRBD1. V was clipped by 0 bases and J by 2 bases; unmatched bases: 11. CDR1 and CDR2 from the germline V gene are LGHNA and YSLEER. The CDR3 is made up of 18 amino acids. CDR3 sequence: CASSQDSNRGLHTDTQYF. As DNA, the CDR3 is TGCGCCAGCAGCCAAGATTCAAACAGGGGCCTACACACAGATACGCAGTATTTT.

CDR3 residues: CASTSGQSYNSPLHF. The CDR3 DNA reads TGTGCCAGCACCTCAGGACAGTCCTATAATTCACCCCTCCACTTT. The chain carries TRBV28 and TRBJ1-6; tentatively, D is TRBD1 (6 bases). With 7 bases removed from V and 1 base from J, the gap between germline ends came to 11 bases. CDR1 is MDHEN and CDR2 is SYDVKM in the germline V gene. This CDR3 has 15 amino acids.

This clonotype was observed a few times. This chain uses TRBV6-2 or TRBV6-3 with TRBJ2-1; D may be TRBD2 (5 bases). Germline CDR1 is MNHEY and CDR2 is SVGEGT. There are 15 residues in the CDR3. V was cut by 7 bases and J by 6 bases, with 19 bases left in between. The CDR3 DNA sequence: TGTGCCAGCATCAAATTCGGGGAAGGGTCCAATGAGCAGTTCTTC. Its protein is CASIKFGEGSNEQFF.

The chain combines TRBV5-5 with TRBJ2-7, with 8 positions matching TRBD1. The germline V gene has CDR1 SGHKS and CDR2 YYEKEE (reference sequence). CDR3 length equals 15 residues. Trimming took 3 bases from V and 0 from J; bases not matched to a gene: 5. The CDR3 nucleotides are TGTGCCAGCAGCTCGACAGGGGTCAACTCCTACGAGCAGTACTTC. It encodes CASSSTGVNSYEQYF.

This clonotype was recorded many times. This sequence joins TRBV10-3 and TRBJ1-3; D gene uncertain. Trimming removed 8 bases from V and 0 bases from J, with 8 bases in between. CDR1 and CDR2 from the germline V gene are ENHRY and SYGVKD. The CDR3 covers 13 residues. The CDR3 loop reads CAIAVNSGNTIYF. The CDR3 bases are TGTGCCATCGCGGTGAACTCTGGAAACACCATATATTTT.

The chain joins TRBV6-2 or TRBV6-3 to TRBJ2-1; D remains ambiguous. The V gene's germline CDR1 is MNHEY and CDR2 SVGEGT. The V end was cut by 5 bases, the J end by 0 bases, with 14 bases between. The length of the CDR3 is 16 residues. The CDR3 spells CASSPWTGRSYNEQFF. The CDR3 DNA reads as TGTGCCAGCAGTCCCTGGACCGGGCGCTCCTACAATGAGCAGTTCTTC.

The rearrangement links TRBV15 to TRBJ2-7; D may be TRBD1 or TRBD2 (5 bases each). The germline V and J ends were trimmed by 3 bases and 1 base, with 13 bases remaining between them. Germline V gene sequence: CDR1 LNHNV, CDR2 YYDKDF (reference sequence). This CDR3 region has 15 residues. Here the CDR3 DNA reads TGTGCCACCAGCAGGCCCCGGGACGGATCCTACGAGCAGTACTTC. Translating gives CATSRPRDGSYEQYF.

The chain is built from TRBV20-1 and TRBJ2-7; no clear D gene. This CDR3 is built from 12 residues. The germline gives CDR1 DFQATT, CDR2 SNEGSKA (reference sequence). V was clipped by 6 bases and J by 0 bases, with 9 bases between them. As DNA, the CDR3 is TGCAGTGCCGTCGTTAGCTCCTACGAGCAGTACTTC. Residues: CSAVVSSYEQYF.

This clonotype occurred a few times. V is TRBV12-3 or TRBV12-4 and J is TRBJ2-1, with D possibly matching TRBD2 (6 bases). CDR3 size: 12 residues. The V and J ends lost 2 bases and 12 bases respectively, with 11 bases between them. CDR3 DNA sequence: TGTGCCAGCAGTTTACCGGGAGTGGCGCAGTTCTTC. Translation gives CASSLPGVAQFF.